Listed below are T cell receptor beta chains from one sample, sequenced in a study of blood T cells in healthy people across ages. TCRdb reprocessed the 5' RACE reads with MiXCR, giving one entry per CDR3 protein. The table has about 730,000 distinct CDR3 sequences, more than 40% seen once. Source material: blood. All receptors come from a woman aged 60-70 years in good health. Each CDR3 is given with its conserved first and last residue. The order of the fields is CDR3 protein, CDR3 DNA, clone size, D gene, J gene, V gene. D genes are given only for firm matches. Only some rows state a clone size, as once, few, many or a class for expanded clones.

CDR3aa: CASSLGQGASNEQFF
CDR3nt: TGCGCCAGCAGTTTGGGACAGGGGGCTAGCAATGAGCAGTTCTTC
abundance: -
d_gene: TRBD1
j_gene: TRBJ2-1
v_gene: TRBV5-1

CDR3aa: CASSPGGTEANYGYTF
CDR3nt: TGTGCCAGCAGCCCAGGAGGGACAGAAGCTAACTATGGCTACACCTTC
abundance: -
d_gene: TRBD1
j_gene: TRBJ1-2
v_gene: TRBV3-1

CDR3aa: CSVARTSGYNEQFF
CDR3nt: TGCAGCGTCGCGAGGACTAGCGGTTACAATGAGCAGTTCTTC
abundance: -
d_gene: TRBD2
j_gene: TRBJ2-1
v_gene: TRBV29-1

CDR3aa: CASSVEGESGTQYF
CDR3nt: TGTGCCAGCAGTGTCGAGGGGGAAAGCGGGACGCAGTATTTT
abundance: -
d_gene: -
j_gene: TRBJ2-3
v_gene: TRBV25-1

CDR3aa: CASSSELNPSYNSPLHF
CDR3nt: TGTGCCAGCAGTTCAGAACTCAACCCCTCCTATAATTCACCCCTCCACTTT
abundance: -
d_gene: -
j_gene: TRBJ1-6
v_gene: TRBV27

CDR3aa: CASSRDWGTEAFF
CDR3nt: TGTGCCAGCAGTCGGGATTGGGGCACTGAAGCTTTCTTT
abundance: -
d_gene: -
j_gene: TRBJ1-1
v_gene: TRBV7-9

CDR3aa: CSASQPGGASDTQYF
CDR3nt: TGCAGTGCTTCCCAGCCAGGGGGCGCGTCAGATACGCAGTATTTT
abundance: few
d_gene: TRBD1
j_gene: TRBJ2-3
v_gene: TRBV20-1

CDR3aa: CASGLSTGVNTEAFF
CDR3nt: TGTGCTAGTGGTTTGAGCACAGGGGTGAACACTGAAGCTTTCTTT
abundance: once
d_gene: TRBD1
j_gene: TRBJ1-1
v_gene: TRBV12-5

CDR3aa: CASSLSDRSANYGYTF
CDR3nt: TGCGCCAGCAGCTTGTCCGACAGGTCAGCTAACTATGGCTACACCTTC
abundance: -
d_gene: -
j_gene: TRBJ1-2
v_gene: TRBV5-1

CDR3aa: CATSDQGNTQYF
CDR3nt: TGTGCCACCAGTGACCAGGGTAATACGCAGTATTTT
abundance: few
d_gene: -
j_gene: TRBJ2-3
v_gene: TRBV24-1

CDR3aa: CASSQALAGDNQPQHF
CDR3nt: TGCGCCAGCAGCCAAGCCCTTGCGGGGGACAATCAGCCCCAGCATTTT
abundance: few
d_gene: -
j_gene: TRBJ1-5
v_gene: TRBV4-3

CDR3aa: CASTSVTANSPLHF
CDR3nt: TGTGCCAGCACCTCGGTGACGGCAAATTCACCCCTCCACTTT
abundance: -
d_gene: -
j_gene: TRBJ1-6
v_gene: TRBV12-3/TRBV12-4

CDR3aa: CASSLGTGSLYTDTQYF
CDR3nt: TGTGCCAGCAGTTTAGGGACAGGATCGCTTTACACAGATACGCAGTATTTT
abundance: -
d_gene: TRBD1
j_gene: TRBJ2-3
v_gene: TRBV28

CDR3aa: CASRVDSVMDTEAFF
CDR3nt: TGCGCCAGCAGAGTGGACAGCGTTATGGACACTGAAGCTTTCTTT
abundance: -
d_gene: -
j_gene: TRBJ1-1
v_gene: TRBV5-1

CDR3aa: CASSKKGACPDTRYF
CDR3nt: TGTGCCAGCAGCAAAAAAGGGGCCTGCCCCGATACGCGGTATTTT
abundance: -
d_gene: -
j_gene: TRBJ2-3
v_gene: TRBV21-1

CDR3aa: CASSPGPGSGYTF
CDR3nt: TGTGCCAGCAGTCCGGGCCCAGGGAGTGGCTACACCTTC
abundance: -
d_gene: -
j_gene: TRBJ1-2
v_gene: TRBV3-1

CDR3aa: CSVGGVGTGGLDTIYF
CDR3nt: TGCAGCGTTGGTGGAGTGGGGACAGGGGGCTTGGACACCATATATTTT
abundance: few
d_gene: TRBD1
j_gene: TRBJ1-3
v_gene: TRBV29-1

CDR3aa: CASSGLSYNSPLHF
CDR3nt: TGTGCCAGCAGCGGGCTCTCCTATAATTCACCCCTCCACTTT
abundance: -
d_gene: -
j_gene: TRBJ1-6
v_gene: TRBV7-2

CDR3aa: CASSSTSGKHNEQFF
CDR3nt: TGTGCCAGCAGCTCGACTAGCGGAAAACACAATGAGCAGTTCTTC
abundance: -
d_gene: TRBD2
j_gene: TRBJ2-1
v_gene: TRBV11-2

CDR3aa: CASTRTAEGSEAFF
CDR3nt: TGTGCCAGCACCAGGACGGCCGAGGGATCTGAAGCTTTCTTT
abundance: few
d_gene: -
j_gene: TRBJ1-1
v_gene: TRBV6-1

CDR3aa: CASRVAGRSSYEQYF
CDR3nt: TGTGCCAGCAGGGTAGCGGGGAGGAGCTCCTACGAGCAGTACTTC
abundance: -
d_gene: TRBD2
j_gene: TRBJ2-7
v_gene: TRBV6-1

CDR3aa: CSARTGAPDTQYF
CDR3nt: TGCAGTGCTAGAACGGGAGCCCCAGATACGCAGTATTTT
abundance: -
d_gene: -
j_gene: TRBJ2-3
v_gene: TRBV20-1

CDR3aa: CATSVGQGVEETQYF
CDR3nt: TGTGCCACCAGTGTAGGACAGGGGGTCGAAGAGACCCAGTACTTC
abundance: -
d_gene: TRBD1
j_gene: TRBJ2-5
v_gene: TRBV24-1

CDR3aa: CASSLGLAGARYEQYF
CDR3nt: TGTGCCAGCAGCTTAGGTCTAGCGGGAGCTCGGTACGAGCAGTACTTC
abundance: many
d_gene: TRBD2
j_gene: TRBJ2-7
v_gene: TRBV7-2

CDR3aa: CAWSVLGTWIVEQYF
CDR3nt: TGTGCCTGGAGTGTACTCGGGACATGGATAGTCGAGCAGTACTTC
abundance: once
d_gene: -
j_gene: TRBJ2-7
v_gene: TRBV30

CDR3aa: CASSTQGTISTDTQYF
CDR3nt: TGTGCCAGCAGTACCCAAGGGACTATCAGCACAGATACGCAGTATTTT
abundance: few
d_gene: TRBD2
j_gene: TRBJ2-3
v_gene: TRBV6-5

CDR3aa: CASSQDAVDRGDGYTF
CDR3nt: TGTGCCAGCAGCCAAGATGCAGTGGACAGGGGAGATGGCTACACCTTC
abundance: few
d_gene: TRBD1
j_gene: TRBJ1-2
v_gene: TRBV3-1

CDR3aa: CASSRGQVDTYEQYF
CDR3nt: TGTGCCAGCAGTCGCGGACAGGTGGATACCTACGAGCAGTACTTC
abundance: few
d_gene: TRBD1
j_gene: TRBJ2-7
v_gene: TRBV6-5

CDR3aa: CASSVDNNNERFF
CDR3nt: TGCGCCAGTAGCGTCGACAACAACAATGAGCGGTTCTTC
abundance: -
d_gene: -
j_gene: TRBJ2-1
v_gene: TRBV5-1

CDR3aa: CSARLSTGGAREKLFF
CDR3nt: TGCAGTGCTAGGTTATCGACAGGGGGCGCGCGGGAAAAACTGTTTTTT
abundance: few
d_gene: TRBD1
j_gene: TRBJ1-4
v_gene: TRBV20-1

CDR3aa: CASSEAGTYEQYF
CDR3nt: TGTGCCAGCAGTGAAGCAGGAACCTACGAGCAGTACTTC
abundance: -
d_gene: -
j_gene: TRBJ2-7
v_gene: TRBV25-1

CDR3aa: CASEDPPGEQFF
CDR3nt: TGTGCCAGCGAGGATCCCCCCGGTGAGCAGTTCTTC
abundance: -
d_gene: -
j_gene: TRBJ2-1
v_gene: TRBV2

CDR3aa: CAISDSGTSGDPTTGTQYF
CDR3nt: TGTGCCATCAGTGACTCCGGGACTAGCGGGGACCCCACGACAGGTACGCAGTATTTT
abundance: -
d_gene: TRBD2
j_gene: TRBJ2-3
v_gene: TRBV10-3

CDR3aa: CASSPGQASETQYF
CDR3nt: TGTGCCAGCAGCCCGGGCCAGGCTAGCGAGACCCAGTACTTC
abundance: few
d_gene: -
j_gene: TRBJ2-5
v_gene: TRBV7-9

CDR3aa: CASSPGDGTDTQYF
CDR3nt: TGTGCCAGCAGCCCAGGTGACGGCACAGATACGCAGTATTTT
abundance: few
d_gene: -
j_gene: TRBJ2-3
v_gene: TRBV12-3/TRBV12-4

CDR3aa: CASSQDTGVWTQYF
CDR3nt: TGTGCCAGCAGCCAAGATACAGGGGTTTGGACCCAGTACTTC
abundance: once
d_gene: TRBD1
j_gene: TRBJ2-5
v_gene: TRBV14

CDR3aa: CASSPDRFSPLHF
CDR3nt: TGTGCCAGCAGTCCAGACAGGTTTTCACCCCTCCACTTT
abundance: -
d_gene: -
j_gene: TRBJ1-6
v_gene: TRBV27

CDR3aa: CSVPDRGNYEQYF
CDR3nt: TGCAGCGTGCCGGATAGGGGCAACTACGAGCAGTACTTC
abundance: few
d_gene: -
j_gene: TRBJ2-7
v_gene: TRBV29-1

CDR3aa: CASSGQINEKLFF
CDR3nt: TGTGCCAGCAGTGGACAGATTAATGAAAAACTGTTTTTT
abundance: many
d_gene: -
j_gene: TRBJ1-4
v_gene: TRBV7-6

CDR3aa: CASSKSQGNEQYF
CDR3nt: TGTGCCAGCAGCAAAAGTCAGGGGAACGAGCAGTACTTC
abundance: few
d_gene: -
j_gene: TRBJ2-7
v_gene: TRBV21-1

CDR3aa: CASSQEVPPQYF
CDR3nt: TGTGCCAGCAGCCAAGAGGTTCCGCCGCAGTATTTT
abundance: -
d_gene: -
j_gene: TRBJ2-3
v_gene: TRBV2

CDR3aa: CSVALGAGGNQPQHF
CDR3nt: TGCAGCGTAGCTCTCGGGGCCGGCGGCAATCAGCCCCAGCATTTT
abundance: -
d_gene: -
j_gene: TRBJ1-5
v_gene: TRBV29-1

CDR3aa: CASSLFNNEQFF
CDR3nt: TGTGCCAGCAGTTTATTTAATAATGAGCAGTTCTTC
abundance: -
d_gene: -
j_gene: TRBJ2-1
v_gene: TRBV28

CDR3aa: CATSREGGIGPMSTEAFF
CDR3nt: TGTGCCACCAGCAGAGAAGGGGGGATTGGTCCTATGAGTACTGAAGCTTTCTTT
abundance: -
d_gene: -
j_gene: TRBJ1-1
v_gene: TRBV15

CDR3aa: CASSLVTGQGHEQYF
CDR3nt: TGTGCCAGCAGCTTAGTTACGGGACAGGGCCACGAGCAGTACTTC
abundance: few
d_gene: TRBD1
j_gene: TRBJ2-7
v_gene: TRBV13

CDR3aa: CSARDVGRHEQFF
CDR3nt: TGCAGTGCTAGAGATGTGGGTCGCCATGAGCAGTTCTTC
abundance: few
d_gene: -
j_gene: TRBJ2-1
v_gene: TRBV20-1

CDR3aa: CASTQTGNVQGNTEAFF
CDR3nt: TGCGCCAGCACCCAGACAGGGAACGTGCAGGGGAACACTGAAGCTTTCTTT
abundance: few
d_gene: TRBD1
j_gene: TRBJ1-1
v_gene: TRBV5-1

CDR3aa: CASSSRGGNTQETQYF
CDR3nt: TGTGCCAGCAGCTCCCGCGGGGGGAACACCCAAGAGACCCAGTACTTC
abundance: few
d_gene: TRBD2
j_gene: TRBJ2-5
v_gene: TRBV7-2

CDR3aa: CATSITSGGFSYNEQFF
CDR3nt: TGTGCCACCAGCATAACTAGCGGGGGTTTCTCCTACAATGAGCAGTTCTTC
abundance: few
d_gene: TRBD2
j_gene: TRBJ2-1
v_gene: TRBV15

CDR3aa: CASSYSEEGPYGYTF
CDR3nt: TGTGCCAGCAGTTACTCGGAAGAGGGGCCCTATGGCTACACCTTC
abundance: few
d_gene: -
j_gene: TRBJ1-2
v_gene: TRBV6-6

CDR3aa: CASSLGTGVPGVTQYF
CDR3nt: TGTGCCAGCAGCTTAGGGACAGGGGTCCCCGGCGTGACCCAGTACTTC
abundance: few
d_gene: TRBD1
j_gene: TRBJ2-5
v_gene: TRBV11-2

CDR3aa: CAASHGQGASGDTQYF
CDR3nt: TGTGCCGCCAGCCACGGACAGGGCGCTTCTGGAGATACGCAGTATTTT
abundance: -
d_gene: TRBD1
j_gene: TRBJ2-3
v_gene: TRBV2

CDR3aa: CASSHLAELFTDTQYF
CDR3nt: TGTGCCAGCAGCCATCTAGCGGAGCTCTTCACAGATACGCAGTATTTT
abundance: -
d_gene: TRBD2
j_gene: TRBJ2-3
v_gene: TRBV7-2

CDR3aa: CASSVEASGGWETQYF
CDR3nt: TGTGCCAGCAGCGTAGAAGCTAGCGGGGGGTGGGAGACCCAGTACTTC
abundance: few
d_gene: TRBD2
j_gene: TRBJ2-5
v_gene: TRBV9

CDR3aa: CASSQGRTGGYGYTF
CDR3nt: TGTGCCAGCAGTCAGGGGAGGACAGGGGGCTATGGCTACACCTTC
abundance: -
d_gene: TRBD1
j_gene: TRBJ1-2
v_gene: TRBV12-3/TRBV12-4

CDR3aa: CASSLGGVSSYNEQFF
CDR3nt: TGTGCCAGCAGCTTAGGAGGGGTTAGCTCCTACAATGAGCAGTTCTTC
abundance: -
d_gene: -
j_gene: TRBJ2-1
v_gene: TRBV7-8

CDR3aa: CSATGLAEGNEQFF
CDR3nt: TGCAGTGCTACAGGACTAGCGGAGGGGAATGAGCAGTTCTTC
abundance: -
d_gene: TRBD2
j_gene: TRBJ2-1
v_gene: TRBV20-1

CDR3aa: CASSLGGGVLYNEQFF
CDR3nt: TGTGCCAGCAGCTTGGGGGGGGGGGTCCTCTACAATGAGCAGTTCTTC
abundance: few
d_gene: TRBD2
j_gene: TRBJ2-1
v_gene: TRBV9

CDR3aa: CASSQDKGGYGYTF
CDR3nt: TGTGCCAGCAGCCAAGATAAGGGTGGCTATGGCTACACCTTC
abundance: -
d_gene: -
j_gene: TRBJ1-2
v_gene: TRBV4-2